Each of the 14 T cell receptor beta chains below was sequenced from the same sample in a study of blood T cell repertoires in COVID-19. Assay: immunoSEQ multiplex PCR; the TCRdb copy retains only in-frame clones and omits some. The sample lists roughly 280,000 clones, about nine tenths seen once, with 10% to 12% in the top ten. The sample comprised peripheral blood. The receptors come from a woman in her twenties or thirties with COVID-19, enrolled during active disease.

The J gene is TRBJ2-4, the V gene TRBV10-1; 7 bases are shared with TRBD2. J lost 9 bases, V lost 4 bases, and 12 bases had no gene match. CDR3 length: 15 amino acids. CDR1 and CDR2 from the germline V gene are WNHNN and SYGVQD (reference sequence). CDR3: CASSGGEAGAGIQYF. CDR3 nucleotide sequence: TGCGCCAGCAGTGGGGGAGAGGCGGGAGCGGGCATTCAGTACTTC.

The chain is built from TRBV29-1 and TRBJ2-1; 8 bases match TRBD1. This CDR3 is 15 amino acids long. Looked up from germline, CDR1 is SQVTM and CDR2 is ANQGSEA. Losses at the gene ends were 7 bases for V and 7 bases for J; bases not matched to a gene: 15. The CDR3 reads CSAKTPGQVSNEQFF. In DNA, the CDR3 is TGCAGCGCCAAAACGCCGGGACAGGTATCAAATGAGCAGTTCTTC.

The V gene is TRBV18, the J gene TRBJ2-1; TRBD2 agrees at 11 bases. The CDR3 has 15 residues. The V gene's germline CDR1 is KGHSH and CDR2 LQKENI. J gave up 6 bases and V 6 bases, and 7 bases lay outside the gene matches. The chain's CDR3 is CASSPTSGKGNEQFF. The DNA of the CDR3 is TGTGCCAGCTCCCCGACTAGCGGGAAGGGCAATGAGCAGTTCTTC. The full variable domain, its missing parts supplied by reference TRBV18 and TRBJ2-1, is NAGVMQNPRHLVRRRGQEARLRCSPMKGHSHVYWYRQLPEEGLKFMVYLQKENIIDESGMPKERFSAEFPKEGPSILRIQQVVRGDSAAYFCASSPTSGKGNEQFFGPGTRLTVL.

The chain uses TRBV28 and TRBJ1-2; D unclear. Trimming took 4 bases from V and 4 from J, leaving 10 bases between them. The CDR3 is 13 amino acids. Germline assignment: CDR1 MDHEN and CDR2 SYDVKM. This CDR3 is CASSSERSYGYTF. Written as DNA, the CDR3 is TGTGCCAGCAGTTCGGAGCGGAGCTATGGCTACACCTTC.

The chain is built from TRBV10-3 and TRBJ2-7; TRBD2 matches at 13 bases. The length of the CDR3 is 14 residues. Germline CDR1 is ENHRY and CDR2 is SYGVKD. Trimming at V came to 6 bases and at J to 6 bases, leaving 5 bases not matched to a gene. Here the CDR3 reads CAIREGLAGTEQYF. The CDR3 DNA is TGTGCCATCAGGGAGGGACTAGCGGGAACCGAGCAGTACTTC.

The sample holds one count of this clone. The rearrangement joins TRBV28 to TRBJ2-3, with TRBD2 matching over 11 bases. After removal of 7 bases from V and 3 bases from J, the junction contained 9 bases not matched to a gene. The germline V gene has CDR1 MDHEN and CDR2 SYDVKM. The CDR3 covers 16 residues. The CDR3 DNA follows: TGTGCCAGCACTGGTAGCGGGAGGGCCTTAACAGATACGCAGTATTTT. As protein: CASTGSGRALTDTQYF.

The V gene is TRBV7-2, the J gene TRBJ1-1; 8 bases align to TRBD1. Looked up from germline, CDR1 is SGHTA and CDR2 is FQGNSA. The CDR3 runs 14 residues. With V trimmed by 5 bases and J by 6 bases, 8 bases remained unmatched. CDR3 region: CASSPGGWVAEAFF. The CDR3, as DNA: TGTGCCAGCAGCCCAGGGGGCTGGGTGGCTGAAGCTTTCTTT.

The rearrangement uses TRBV5-1 and TRBJ1-5, with D possibly TRBD1 on 6 matching bases. The germline V gene encodes CDR1 SGHRS and CDR2 YFSETQ. This CDR3 comprises 15 residues. The germline V and J ends were trimmed by 0 bases and 6 bases, with 13 bases remaining between them. CDR3 protein: CASSLAGGAAQPQHF. In DNA form, the CDR3 reads TGCGCCAGCAGCTTGGCGGGGGGCGCGGCTCAGCCCCAGCATTTT.

Worth noting for this clone: Possible read error: a much larger clone is one base away. This same CDR3 is encoded by further DNA sequences in the sample. The CDR3 nucleotides are TGTGCCAGCAGTGAAAGGACAGGGGGCTCCTACGAGCAGTATTTC. Translating it yields CASSERTGGSYEQYF. This rearrangement joins TRBV6-1 to TRBJ2-7, with 11 bases identical to TRBD1. The CDR3 is 15 amino acids. Germline values: CDR1 MNHNS, CDR2 SASEGT.

Here the CDR3 reads CASSRTREQYF. The CDR3 DNA follows: TGTGCCAGCAGTAGAACTAGGGAGCAGTACTTC. V gene TRBV28 combines with J gene TRBJ2-7; the D gene is possibly TRBD2 (5 bases). CDR3 length equals 11 residues. The germline gives CDR1 MDHEN, CDR2 SYDVKM. V dropped 5 bases and J dropped 7 bases, with 9 bases sitting between them.

V is TRBV11-2 and J is TRBJ1-1, with 8 bases identical to TRBD1. The CDR3 spans 14 residues. In germline, CDR1 is SGHAT, CDR2 FQNNGV. The trim removed 1 base at V and 6 bases at J, leaving 4 bases unmatched. For the CDR3, the DNA is TGTGCCAGCAGCTTAGGGACAGGGTCGTCTGAAGCTTTCTTT. It encodes CASSLGTGSSEAFF.

The chain has TRBV5-1 and TRBJ2-3, with 9 bases aligning to TRBD2. Per germline, CDR1 SGHRS and CDR2 YFSETQ. V gave up 7 bases and J gave up 4 bases; unmatched junction bases: 16. The CDR3 runs 17 residues. In nucleotides, the CDR3 is TGCGCCAGCGGTTTAGGCCTTAGCGGGAGTTCCTCAGATACGCAGTATTTT. Amino acid sequence: CASGLGLSGSSSDTQYF.

The genes are TRBV30 and TRBJ2-2; 8 bases align to TRBD2. The CDR3 spans 15 residues. The germline V gene encodes CDR1 GTSNPN and CDR2 SVGIG (reference sequence). Unmatched junction bases numbered 7, after V lost 1 base and J lost 6 bases. The CDR3 protein is CAWSGREGRSGELFF. For the CDR3, the DNA is TGTGCCTGGAGTGGACGGGAGGGCCGATCCGGGGAGCTGTTTTTT.

This rearrangement joins TRBV5-6 to TRBJ2-2; maybe TRBD2 (5 bases). The V gene's germline CDR1 is SGHDT and CDR2 YYEEEE. The CDR3 consists of 15 residues. The ends were cut back, 3 bases at V and 7 bases at J, with 16 bases in the middle. The DNA of the CDR3 is TGTGCCAGCAGCTCCAGCGGCAGGTCCGTCGGGGAGCTGTTTTTT. This gives the protein CASSSSGRSVGELFF.